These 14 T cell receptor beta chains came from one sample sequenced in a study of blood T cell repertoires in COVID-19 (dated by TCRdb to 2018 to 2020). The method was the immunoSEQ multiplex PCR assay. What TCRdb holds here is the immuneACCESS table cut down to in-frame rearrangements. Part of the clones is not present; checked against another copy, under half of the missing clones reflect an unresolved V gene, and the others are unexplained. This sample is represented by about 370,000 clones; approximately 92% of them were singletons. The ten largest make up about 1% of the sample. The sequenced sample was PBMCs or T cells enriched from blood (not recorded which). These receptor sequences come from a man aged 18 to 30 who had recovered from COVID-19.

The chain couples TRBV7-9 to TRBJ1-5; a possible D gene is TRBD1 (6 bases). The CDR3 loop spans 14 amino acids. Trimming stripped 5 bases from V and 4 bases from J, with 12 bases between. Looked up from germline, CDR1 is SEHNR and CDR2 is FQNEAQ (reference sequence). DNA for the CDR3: TGTGCCAGCAGCCTGGGGGGGGCTAATCAGCCCCAGCATTTT. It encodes CASSLGGANQPQHF.

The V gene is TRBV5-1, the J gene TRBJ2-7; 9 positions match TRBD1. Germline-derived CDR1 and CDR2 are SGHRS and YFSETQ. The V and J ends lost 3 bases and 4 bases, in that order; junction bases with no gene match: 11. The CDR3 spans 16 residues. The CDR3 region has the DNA TGCGCCAGCAGCTCCAGACCGGGACAGGGAGCTTACGAGCAGTACTTC. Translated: CASSSRPGQGAYEQYF.

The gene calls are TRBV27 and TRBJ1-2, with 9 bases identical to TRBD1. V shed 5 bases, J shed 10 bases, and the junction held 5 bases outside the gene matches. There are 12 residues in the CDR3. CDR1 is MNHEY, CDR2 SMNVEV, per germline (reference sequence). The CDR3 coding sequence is TGTGCCAGCAGTCCGAGGACAGGGGCCTACACCTTC. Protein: CASSPRTGAYTF.

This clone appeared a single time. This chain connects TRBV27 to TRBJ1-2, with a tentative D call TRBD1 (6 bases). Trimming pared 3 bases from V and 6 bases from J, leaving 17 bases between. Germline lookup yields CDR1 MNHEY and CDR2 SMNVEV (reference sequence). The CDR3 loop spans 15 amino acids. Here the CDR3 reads CASSFRQGRLDGYTF. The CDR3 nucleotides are TGTGCCAGCAGTTTCCGCCAGGGGCGCTTAGATGGCTACACCTTC.

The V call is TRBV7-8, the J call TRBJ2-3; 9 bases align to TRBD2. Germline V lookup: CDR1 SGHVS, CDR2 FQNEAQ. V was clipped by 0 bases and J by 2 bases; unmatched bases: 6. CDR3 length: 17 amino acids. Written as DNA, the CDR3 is TGTGCCAGCAGCTTAGCGCTTCTAGCGGGATTCACAGATACGCAGTATTTT. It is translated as CASSLALLAGFTDTQYF.

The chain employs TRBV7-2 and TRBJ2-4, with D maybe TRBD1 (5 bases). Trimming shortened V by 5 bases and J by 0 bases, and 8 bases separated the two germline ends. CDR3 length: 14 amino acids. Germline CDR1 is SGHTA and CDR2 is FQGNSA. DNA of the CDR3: TGTGCCAGCAGCCTCGACAGAGCCAAAAACATTCAGTACTTC. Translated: CASSLDRAKNIQYF. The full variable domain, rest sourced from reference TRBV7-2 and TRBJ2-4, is GAGVSQSPSNKVTEKGKDVELRCDPISGHTALYWYRQSLGQGLEFLIYFQGNSAPDKSGLPSDRFSAERTGGSVSTLTIQRTQQEDSAVYLCASSLDRAKNIQYFGAGTRLSVL.

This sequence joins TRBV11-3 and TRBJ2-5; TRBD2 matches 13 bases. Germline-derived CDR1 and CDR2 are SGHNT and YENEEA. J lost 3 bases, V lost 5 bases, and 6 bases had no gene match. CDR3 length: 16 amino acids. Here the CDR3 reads CASSPGLAGVKETQYF. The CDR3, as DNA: TGTGCCAGCAGCCCAGGACTAGCGGGAGTAAAAGAGACCCAGTACTTC.

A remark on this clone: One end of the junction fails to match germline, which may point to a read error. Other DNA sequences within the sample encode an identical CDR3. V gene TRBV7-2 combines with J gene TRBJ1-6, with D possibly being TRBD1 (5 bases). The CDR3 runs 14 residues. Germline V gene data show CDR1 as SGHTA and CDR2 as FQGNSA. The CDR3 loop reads CASSLAGRGSPLHF. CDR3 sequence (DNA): TGTGCCAGCAGCCTAGCTGGTAGGGGTTCACCCCTCCACTTT.

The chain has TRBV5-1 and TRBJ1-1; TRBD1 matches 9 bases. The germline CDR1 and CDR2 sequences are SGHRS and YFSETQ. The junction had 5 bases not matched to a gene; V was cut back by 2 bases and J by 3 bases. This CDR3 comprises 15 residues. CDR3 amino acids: CASSFTGGADTEAFF. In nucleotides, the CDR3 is TGCGCCAGCAGCTTCACAGGGGGCGCGGACACTGAAGCTTTCTTT.

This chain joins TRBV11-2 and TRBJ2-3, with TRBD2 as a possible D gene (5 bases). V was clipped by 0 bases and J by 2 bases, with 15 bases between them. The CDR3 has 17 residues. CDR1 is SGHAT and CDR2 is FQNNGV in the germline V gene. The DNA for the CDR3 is TGTGCCAGCAGCTTAGATCCGGGAACGCGCCTCACAGATACGCAGTATTTT. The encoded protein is CASSLDPGTRLTDTQYF. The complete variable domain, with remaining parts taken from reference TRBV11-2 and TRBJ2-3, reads EAGVAQSPRYKIIEKRQSVAFWCNPISGHATLYWYQQILGQGPKLLIQFQNNGVVDDSQLPKDRFSAERLKGVDSTLKIQPAKLEDSAVYLCASSLDPGTRLTDTQYFGPGTRLTVL.

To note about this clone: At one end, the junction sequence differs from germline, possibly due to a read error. The DNA of the CDR3 is TGCGCCAGCAGCCAGGAACCAACAGGGTACTCCTCCGAGCAGTACTTC. This encodes CASSQEPTGYSSEQYF. The V gene is TRBV4-1, the J gene TRBJ2-7; possible D gene TRBD1, 6 bases. The CDR3 is made up of 16 amino acids. CDR1 is MGHRA and CDR2 is YSYEKL in the germline V gene.

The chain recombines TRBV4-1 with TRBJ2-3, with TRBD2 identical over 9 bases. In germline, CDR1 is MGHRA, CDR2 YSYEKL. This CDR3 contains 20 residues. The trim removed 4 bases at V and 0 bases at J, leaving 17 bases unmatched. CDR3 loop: CASSRSLTGTSQPSTDTQYF. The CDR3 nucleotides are TGCGCCAGCAGCCGCAGCTTGACCGGGACTAGCCAGCCAAGCACAGATACGCAGTATTTT.

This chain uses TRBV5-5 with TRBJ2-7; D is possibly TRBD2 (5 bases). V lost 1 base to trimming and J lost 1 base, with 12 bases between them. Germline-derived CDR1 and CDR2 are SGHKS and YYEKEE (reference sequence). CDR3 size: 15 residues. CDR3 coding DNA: TGTGCCAGCAGCTTGACCGCGAGGGAGTCCTACGAGCAGTACTTC. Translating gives CASSLTARESYEQYF.

CDR3 amino acids: CASRQGKKITNTEAFF. DNA for the CDR3: TGTGCCAGCCGGCAGGGTAAAAAAATAACGAACACTGAAGCTTTCTTT. This chain connects TRBV27 to TRBJ1-1; tentative D call: TRBD1 (5 bases). Germline V lookup: CDR1 MNHEY, CDR2 SMNVEV (reference sequence). V was shortened by 8 bases and J by 1 base, with 20 bases between the two germline ends. The CDR3 runs 16 residues.